This record covers a single TCR beta chain. This entry is derived from a study of blood T cell repertoires in COVID-19. Overall study context: Sites across the United States, Italy and Spain contributed samples from acute and convalescent COVID-19. In each case, the material was cDNA or gDNA derived from T cells, B-cell-depleted T cells, or PBMCs.

Participant ages covered roughly 18 to 89 years across approximately 25 US areas. In the original workflow: Reference gene primer amplification gave estimated nucleated cell counts. TCRdb's table, derived via immunoSEQ multiplex PCR, lists solely in-frame clones and lacks some. V and J calls plus clone size are reproduced from that table; the DNA served to infer D and trimming. The sample yields 250,000 or so clones, approximately 85% seen once. Germline trimming cut 5 bases from V and 4 bases from J; bases unmatched to any gene: 7. The CDR3 totals 15 residues. Germline CDR1 is KGHDR and CDR2 is SFDVKD.

Source material: PBMCs or T cells enriched from blood (not recorded which). The TCR was taken from a woman aged 45 to 65 who had recovered from COVID-19. The chain links TRBV24-1 to TRBJ2-1; TRBD1 agrees at 7 bases. The CDR3 sequence is CATSGQGEGYNEQFF. CDR3 nucleotides: TGTGCCACCAGTGGCCAGGGGGAAGGATACAATGAGCAGTTCTTC.